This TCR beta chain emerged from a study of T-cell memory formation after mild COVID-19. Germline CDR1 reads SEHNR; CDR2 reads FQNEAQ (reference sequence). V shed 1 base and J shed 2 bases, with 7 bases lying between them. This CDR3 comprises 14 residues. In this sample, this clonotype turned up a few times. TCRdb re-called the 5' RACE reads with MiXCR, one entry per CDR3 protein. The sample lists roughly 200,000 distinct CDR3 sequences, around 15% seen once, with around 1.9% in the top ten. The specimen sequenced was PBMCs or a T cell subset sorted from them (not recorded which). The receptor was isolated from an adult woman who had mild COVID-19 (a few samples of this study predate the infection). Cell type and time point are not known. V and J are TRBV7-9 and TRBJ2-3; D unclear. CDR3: CASSLVGATDTQYF. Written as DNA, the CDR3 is TGTGCCAGCAGCTTAGTTGGAGCCACAGATACGCAGTATTTT.